This T cell receptor beta chain was captured in a study of T cells after yellow fever vaccination. This clonotype was recorded many times. Its target is unknown. The ends were cut back, 6 bases at V and 0 bases at J, with 12 bases in the middle. The CDR3 totals 14 residues. CDR1 and CDR2 from the germline V gene are SQVTM and ANQGSEA. One entry per CDR3 protein results from TCRdb running MiXCR on the 5' RACE reads. This table holds a few hundred thousand distinct CDR3 sequences, 8% to 10% found once. General study points: The study found a weaker secondary response that peaked faster, day 5 versus 15.

V is TRBV29-1 and J is TRBJ1-3; possibly TRBD1 for D (5 bases). The sequencing used PBMCs, collected on the day of the first yellow fever vaccination. The source of this sequence is a man between 18 and 35 years old who received the YFV17D yellow fever vaccine. CDR3 coding DNA: TGCAGCGTGGTCGTGGGGGACTCTGGAAACACCATATATTTT. It translates to CSVVVGDSGNTIYF.